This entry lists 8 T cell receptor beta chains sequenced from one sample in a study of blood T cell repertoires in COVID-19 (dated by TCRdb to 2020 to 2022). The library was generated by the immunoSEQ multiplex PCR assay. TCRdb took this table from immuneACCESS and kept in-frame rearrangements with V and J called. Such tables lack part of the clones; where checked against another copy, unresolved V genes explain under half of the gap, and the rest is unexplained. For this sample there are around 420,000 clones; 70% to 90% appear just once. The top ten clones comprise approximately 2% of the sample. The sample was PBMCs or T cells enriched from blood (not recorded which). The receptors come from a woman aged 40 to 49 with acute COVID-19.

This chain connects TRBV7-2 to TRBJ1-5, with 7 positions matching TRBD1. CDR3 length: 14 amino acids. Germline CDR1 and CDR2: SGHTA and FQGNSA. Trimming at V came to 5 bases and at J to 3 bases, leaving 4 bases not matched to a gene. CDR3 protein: CASSLGTDNQPQHF. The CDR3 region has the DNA TGTGCCAGCAGCCTGGGGACAGACAATCAGCCCCAGCATTTT.

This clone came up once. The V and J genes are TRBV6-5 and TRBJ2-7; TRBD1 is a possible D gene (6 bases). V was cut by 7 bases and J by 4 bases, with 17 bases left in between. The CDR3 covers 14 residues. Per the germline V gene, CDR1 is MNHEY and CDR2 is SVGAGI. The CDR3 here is CASTSGTRGYEQYF. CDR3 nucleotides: TGTGCCAGCACCTCCGGGACACGGGGTTACGAGCAGTACTTC.

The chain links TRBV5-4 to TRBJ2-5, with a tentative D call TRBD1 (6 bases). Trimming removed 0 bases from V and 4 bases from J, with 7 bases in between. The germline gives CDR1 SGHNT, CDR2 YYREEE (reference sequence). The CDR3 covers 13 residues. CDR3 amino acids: CASSLAQGETQYF. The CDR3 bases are TGTGCCAGCAGCTTGGCACAGGGAGAGACCCAGTACTTC.

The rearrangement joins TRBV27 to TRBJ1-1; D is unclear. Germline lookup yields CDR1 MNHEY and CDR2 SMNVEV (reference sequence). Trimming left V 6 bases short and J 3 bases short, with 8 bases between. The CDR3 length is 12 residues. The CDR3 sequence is CASRVGDTEAFF. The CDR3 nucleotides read TGTGCCAGCAGGGTCGGTGACACTGAAGCTTTCTTT.

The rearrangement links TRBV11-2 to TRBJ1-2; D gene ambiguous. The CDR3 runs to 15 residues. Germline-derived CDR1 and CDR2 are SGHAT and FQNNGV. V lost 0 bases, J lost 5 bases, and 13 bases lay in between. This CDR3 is CASSLEGSRGYGYTF. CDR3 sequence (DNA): TGTGCCAGCAGCTTAGAAGGCAGTCGGGGATATGGCTACACCTTC.

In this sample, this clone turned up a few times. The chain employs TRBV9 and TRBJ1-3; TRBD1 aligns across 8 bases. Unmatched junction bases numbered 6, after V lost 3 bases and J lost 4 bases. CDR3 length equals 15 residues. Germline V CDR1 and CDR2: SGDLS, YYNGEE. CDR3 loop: CASSGQTGAGNTIYF. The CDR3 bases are TGTGCCAGCAGCGGCCAGACAGGGGCGGGAAACACCATATATTTT.

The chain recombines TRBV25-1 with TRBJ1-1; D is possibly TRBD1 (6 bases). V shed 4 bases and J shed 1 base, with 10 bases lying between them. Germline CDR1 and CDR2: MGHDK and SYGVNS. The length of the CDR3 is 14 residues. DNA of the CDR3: TGTGCCAGCAGTGTAGGGGGTCGGAACACTGAAGCTTTCTTT. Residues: CASSVGGRNTEAFF.

Here the CDR3 DNA reads TGTGCCAGCAGCTTGGGGACGGAGGAGCACTATGGCTACACCTTC. This gives the protein CASSLGTEEHYGYTF. The gene calls are TRBV5-4 and TRBJ1-2; D is unresolved. Germline-derived CDR1 and CDR2 are SGHNT and YYREEE (reference sequence). V was shortened by 0 bases and J by 3 bases, with 12 bases between the two germline ends. The CDR3 has 15 residues. Drawing the rest from reference TRBV5-4 and TRBJ1-2, the complete variable domain is ETGVTQSPTHLIKTRGQQVTLRCSSQSGHNTVSWYQQALGQGPQFIFQYYREEENGRGNFPPRFSGLQFPNYSSELNVNALELDDSALYLCASSLGTEEHYGYTFGSGTRLTVV.